The 8 T cell receptor beta chains given below trace back to one sample, sequenced in a study of T cells in localized non-small cell lung cancer. The table came from immunoSEQ multiplex PCR; TCRdb's copy has only in-frame clones and leaves some out. The profile shows over 25,000 clones, roughly 80% of them singletons. Here the sequenced sample was peripheral blood, taken before any cancer treatment. Every receptor here comes from a male donor at least 60 years old with stage II squamous cell lung carcinoma.

V usage is TRBV9 and J usage is TRBJ2-2; unclear D gene. The CDR3 sequence is 15 residues long. The germline V gene encodes CDR1 SGDLS and CDR2 YYNGEE. The ends were cut back, 0 bases at V and 0 bases at J, with 6 bases in the middle. The DNA of the CDR3 is TGTGCCAGCAGCGTAGACAGCGCGAACACCGGGGAGCTGTTTTTT. Amino acid sequence: CASSVDSANTGELFF.

The chain recombines TRBV2 with TRBJ2-5, with 10 bases lining up with TRBD1. The V and J ends lost 6 bases and 4 bases, in that order; junction bases with no gene match: 11. The germline gives CDR1 SNHLY, CDR2 FYNNEI. The CDR3 has 16 amino acids. The CDR3 region is CASSGQGQGMGETQYF. As DNA, the CDR3 is TGTGCCAGCAGCGGCCAGGGACAGGGGATGGGAGAGACCCAGTACTTC.

This sequence joins TRBV6-1 and TRBJ2-1; TRBD1 matches 10 bases. The V gene end was trimmed by 6 bases and the J gene end by 7 bases; junction bases not matched to a gene: 6. In germline, CDR1 is MNHNS, CDR2 SASEGT. The CDR3 contains 14 residues. CDR3 residues: CASSLDRGRNEQFF. CDR3 bases: TGTGCCAGCAGCTTGGACAGGGGGAGGAATGAGCAGTTCTTC.

The chain is built from TRBV25-1 and TRBJ1-1; unclear D gene. CDR3 length equals 12 residues. Trimming removed 1 base from V and 11 bases from J, with 11 bases in between. The germline V gene has CDR1 MGHDK and CDR2 SYGVNS. CDR3 in DNA: TGTGCCAGCAGTGAATCCTCGTCCGTCGCTTTCTTT. Translation: CASSESSSVAFF.

The J gene is TRBJ1-2, the V gene TRBV19; 12 bases match TRBD1. Germline V gene lookup returns CDR1 LNHDA and CDR2 SQIVND (reference sequence). This CDR3 comprises 16 residues. Trimming took 4 bases from V and 7 from J; bases not matched to a gene: 10. CDR3 in amino acids: CASSKIKGQGAFGYTF. The CDR3 DNA reads TGTGCCAGTAGTAAGATAAAGGGACAGGGGGCCTTTGGCTACACCTTC.

This chain links TRBV27 with TRBJ1-2; no clear D gene. CDR3 length: 16 residues. Germline lookup yields CDR1 MNHEY and CDR2 SMNVEV (reference sequence). Trimming stripped 2 bases from V and 5 bases from J, with 18 bases between. CDR3 residues: CASSLGVNTLRYGYTF. For the CDR3, the DNA is TGTGCCAGCAGTTTAGGCGTGAACACCCTTAGGTATGGCTACACCTTC.

The rearrangement joins TRBV6-1 to TRBJ1-1; D call uncertain. The V end lost 4 bases, the J end lost 3 bases, and 9 bases lay between the germline ends. Germline V gives CDR1 MNHNS, CDR2 SASEGT. This CDR3 has 13 amino acids. CDR3 coding DNA: TGTGCCAGCAGTGGTATGGCGTACACTGAAGCTTTCTTT. Encoded protein: CASSGMAYTEAFF.

This chain uses TRBV5-4 with TRBJ2-6; D gene uncertain. Germline V lookup: CDR1 SGHNT, CDR2 YYREEE (reference sequence). CDR3 length: 16 amino acids. V lost 0 bases, J lost 1 base, and 8 bases lay in between. DNA for the CDR3: TGTGCCAGCAGCTTGGGTGGACCATCTGGGGCCAACGTCCTGACTTTC. This codes for CASSLGGPSGANVLTF.